This T cell receptor (beta chain) originates from a study of blood T cells in healthy people across ages. Whole-study results and caveats: TCR beta diversity, measured per million T cells, fell in a roughly linear way with age.

Combining a sample-barcoded 5' primer with a J-beta primer mix, a second PCR ran for 7 to 11 cycles. Each sample provided no less than 2.5 million CDR3-containing paired-end reads. Via MiXCR, TCRdb re-called the 5' RACE reads, giving one row per CDR3 protein. The sample has 700,000 to 950,000 distinct CDR3 sequences; roughly 50% are singletons. Points on this clonotype: What it recognizes is unknown. Relative to the germline gene, one junction end is altered; a read error may explain this.

Germline lookup yields CDR1 MNHEY and CDR2 SVGAGI. This CDR3 is built from 20 residues. The gene calls are TRBV6-5 and TRBJ2-7, with a weak D call TRBD2 (6 bases). The J call is doubtful: the DNA matches TRBJ2-5 better. The receptor comes from a man aged 25 to 45 in good health. The sequenced material came from blood. The CDR3, as DNA: TGTGCCAGCAGCTACTCGAGGAGGGTTCCCCGATCGGGGTTATTGGAGACCCAGTACTTC. Amino acids: CASSYSRRVPRSGLLETQYF.